This entry lists 17 T cell receptor beta chains sequenced from one sample in a study of OX40 agonist ivuxolimab in advanced cancers. Assay used: immunoSEQ multiplex PCR; TCRdb lists only in-frame clones, some missing. The data show 60,000 to 85,000 clones, more than 75% seen once. Sequences were derived from CD4+ or CD8+ T cells sorted from blood, sampled in a trial of the OX40 agonist ivuxolimab. All receptors derive from an adult with an advanced solid tumor such as melanoma, head and neck, liver or kidney cancer.

The rearrangement uses TRBV11-3 and TRBJ2-2; D may be TRBD1 (5 bases). The CDR3 runs to 16 residues. CDR1 SGHNT and CDR2 YENEEA come from the germline V gene. V lost 8 bases to trimming and J lost 4 bases, with 20 bases between them. The CDR3 DNA sequence: TGTGCCAGCGTTGTATCGGCGGTCCAGGGCACCGGGGAGCTGTTTTTT. Translating gives CASVVSAVQGTGELFF.

J is TRBJ2-1 and V is TRBV5-4; 9 bases agree with TRBD2. Germline CDR1 and CDR2: SGHNT and YYREEE (reference sequence). V was pared by 4 bases and J by 2 bases, with 4 bases of the junction left unmatched. This CDR3 is built from 15 residues. The CDR3 DNA is TGTGCCAGCAGCATCTCTAGCGGGGCCTACAATGAGCAGTTCTTC. Residues: CASSISSGAYNEQFF.

The gene calls are TRBV9 and TRBJ1-3; D gene uncertain. CDR1 SGDLS and CDR2 YYNGEE come from the germline V gene. The V end was cut by 1 base, the J end by 3 bases, with 11 bases between. The CDR3 runs to 15 residues. Here the CDR3 reads CASSVSSGYGNTIYF. The CDR3 DNA follows: TGTGCCAGCAGCGTATCTTCCGGGTATGGAAACACCATATATTTT.

This rearrangement joins TRBV7-8 to TRBJ2-7; 10 bases align to TRBD2. Germline lookup yields CDR1 SGHVS and CDR2 FQNEAQ. This CDR3 spans 15 amino acids. The junction had 2 bases not matched to a gene; V was cut back by 3 bases and J by 0 bases. For the CDR3, the DNA is TGTGCCAGCAGCTTGGCTAGCGGGAGCTCCTACGAGCAGTACTTC. Translating gives CASSLASGSSYEQYF. The full variable domain, completed using reference TRBV7-8 and TRBJ2-7, is GAGVSQSPRYKVAKRGQDVALRCDPISGHVSLFWYQQALGQGPEFLTYFQNEAQLDKSGLPSDRFFAERPEGSVSTLKIQRTQQEDSAVYLCASSLASGSSYEQYFGPGTRLTVT.

For the CDR3, the DNA is TGTGCCTCCCGGGCCGGGGGAGAAGCTTTCTTT. It encodes CASRAGGEAFF. The chain employs TRBV7-9 and TRBJ1-1, with a possible D match to TRBD1 (5 bases). V lost 11 bases and J lost 8, with 15 bases in between. The CDR3 covers 11 residues. The germline V gene has CDR1 SEHNR and CDR2 FQNEAQ (reference sequence).

The rearrangement joins TRBV7-2 to TRBJ2-3, with TRBD2 matching 8 bases. The V segment lost 8 bases and the J segment 3 bases; nucleotides outside the gene matches: 4. Germline assignment: CDR1 SGHTA and CDR2 FQGNSA. This CDR3 contains 13 residues. The DNA for the CDR3 is TGTGCCAGCCGGACTAGCATGACAGATACGCAGTATTTT. This gives the protein CASRTSMTDTQYF.

The chain couples TRBV30 to TRBJ2-1; 7 positions agree with TRBD2. J lost 5 bases, V lost 4 bases, and 5 bases had no gene match. The CDR3 totals 13 residues. The germline V gene encodes CDR1 GTSNPN and CDR2 SVGIG (reference sequence). The CDR3: CAWNLGRNNEQFF. CDR3 coding DNA: TGTGCCTGGAACCTCGGGAGGAACAATGAGCAGTTCTTC.

V is TRBV5-6 and J is TRBJ1-5, with D possibly matching TRBD1 (5 bases). This CDR3 is built from 13 residues. Per germline, CDR1 SGHDT and CDR2 YYEEEE. V was clipped by 2 bases and J by 7 bases, with 10 bases between them. CDR3 nucleotides: TGTGCCAGCAGCTTTGGGGGGGAGCAGCCCCAGCATTTT. Its translation: CASSFGGEQPQHF.

This rearrangement joins TRBV30 to TRBJ1-3; D is unresolved. In germline, CDR1 is GTSNPN, CDR2 SVGIG (reference sequence). V was pared by 0 bases and J by 0 bases, with 12 bases between. The CDR3 runs to 16 residues. The CDR3 bases are TGTGCCTGGAGTGTACTATTGGCTAGCTCTGGAAACACCATATATTTT. Translated: CAWSVLLASSGNTIYF.

The chain combines TRBV25-1 with TRBJ1-1; the D gene is possibly TRBD1 (5 bases). CDR3 length equals 15 residues. Trimming shortened V by 3 bases and J by 2 bases, and 13 bases separated the two germline ends. CDR1 and CDR2 (germline): MGHDK, SYGVNS. In nucleotides, the CDR3 is TGTGCCAGCAGTGAGCCCGGGACGCTTAACACTGAAGCTTTCTTT. It yields the protein CASSEPGTLNTEAFF.

This clone was seen a single time. This chain uses TRBV19 with TRBJ2-7; 7 bases agree with TRBD1. There are 15 residues in the CDR3. Unmatched junction bases numbered 11, after V lost 5 bases and J lost 4 bases. Germline V gives CDR1 LNHDA, CDR2 SQIVND (reference sequence). This CDR3 reads CASSPGTVVGYEQYF. The CDR3 DNA sequence: TGTGCCAGTAGTCCGGGGACAGTCGTAGGTTACGAGCAGTACTTC.

This clone has only one observation. The J gene is TRBJ2-7, the V gene TRBV11-2; TRBD2 matches at 11 bases. CDR3 length equals 16 residues. The V segment lost 1 base and the J segment 2 bases; nucleotides outside the gene matches: 4. Germline V gives CDR1 SGHAT, CDR2 FQNNGV. As DNA, the CDR3 is TGTGCCAGCAGCTTAGCCCTAGCGGGAGGAACCTACGAGCAGTACTTC. This encodes CASSLALAGGTYEQYF.

This chain connects TRBV4-2 to TRBJ2-1; D perhaps matches TRBD2 (5 bases). Germline CDR1 and CDR2: LGHNA and YNFKEQ. There are 15 residues in the CDR3. V was clipped by 1 base and J by 0 bases, with 7 bases between them. CDR3 nucleotide sequence: TGTGCCAGCAGCCAAGGGACTCCCTCCTACAATGAGCAGTTCTTC. This codes for CASSQGTPSYNEQFF.

The chain is built from TRBV10-2 and TRBJ2-7; 8 bases align to TRBD1. The CDR3 contains 13 residues. The ends lost 3 bases at V and 3 bases at J; junction bases unmatched: 1. CDR1 is WSHSY, CDR2 SAAADI, per germline. The CDR3 is CASSDDRGYEQYF. The CDR3 nucleotides read TGCGCCAGCAGTGACGACAGGGGCTACGAGCAGTACTTC.

The V gene is TRBV29-1, the J gene TRBJ2-3, with D possibly TRBD1 on 5 matching bases. Germline loops: CDR1 SQVTM, CDR2 ANQGSEA. This CDR3 is 12 amino acids long. V was pared by 7 bases and J by 0 bases, with 8 bases between. For the CDR3, the DNA is TGCAGCGGTGACAGTAGCACAGATACGCAGTATTTT. Its protein is CSGDSSTDTQYF.

V usage is TRBV7-2 and J usage is TRBJ1-3; D is ambiguous. CDR3 length: 15 amino acids. Germline values: CDR1 SGHTA, CDR2 FQGNSA. With 1 base removed from V and 0 bases from J, the gap between germline ends came to 7 bases. The CDR3 DNA sequence: TGTGCCAGCAGCTTAGTAGGCAGCTCTGGAAACACCATATATTTT. It specifies CASSLVGSSGNTIYF.

V is TRBV7-6 and J is TRBJ2-7, with D maybe TRBD2 (7 bases). V was clipped by 5 bases and J by 7 bases, with 21 bases between them. This CDR3 contains 15 residues. Germline CDR1 SGHVS, CDR2 FNYEAQ. CDR3 sequence: CASSPSLGGRGEQYF. The CDR3 nucleotides read TGTGCCAGCAGCCCTTCTTTGGGGGGGCGGGGTGAGCAGTACTTC.